This T cell receptor (beta chain) was captured in a study of blood T cell repertoires in COVID-19. This clone came up a few times. Clones were read by immunoSEQ multiplex PCR, and TCRdb kept only the in-frame ones, dropping some. The sample records more than 85,000 clones, less than 90% being singletons. The germline V gene has CDR1 SGHDT and CDR2 YYEEEE. The length of the CDR3 is 14 residues. V shed 3 bases and J shed 1 base, with 10 bases lying between them. Source material: peripheral blood. The receptor was isolated from a woman aged 60 to 75 with acute or convalescent COVID-19. The J gene is TRBJ1-1, the V gene TRBV5-6; no reliable D call. CDR3 residues: CASSSPGKNTEAFF. CDR3 nucleotide sequence: TGTGCCAGCAGCTCCCCGGGAAAGAACACTGAAGCTTTCTTT.